This TCR beta chain is drawn from a study of chemoradiotherapy in HPV16-positive cancers. Regarding the study as a whole: HPV-specific T cells were functionally defined from only a couple of HPV16-positive patients. For HPV16-positive patients, expanding HPV-responsive T cells associated with longer recurrence-free survival.

Generated by immunoSEQ multiplex PCR, the TCRdb table keeps only in-frame clones and is missing some. There are roughly 25,000 clones in the sample; approximately 95% occur only once, and 2.7% lies in the top ten. As to this clone: Its matching antigen is unknown.

Repeated repertoire sampling spanned the course of chemoradiotherapy. This receptor was identified in a human donor with HPV-associated anogenital cancer. Sample collection was performed from a patient who underwent chemoradiotherapy.

The CDR3 reads CASRDWGTTNEKLFF. The CDR3 coding sequence is TGCGCCAGCAGGGACTGGGGGACAACTAATGAAAAACTGTTTTTT. V is TRBV5-1 and J is TRBJ1-4; D is perhaps TRBD1 (5 bases). The CDR3 spans 15 residues. V lost 5 bases to trimming and J lost 0 bases, with 11 bases between them. Germline V gene lookup returns CDR1 SGHRS and CDR2 YFSETQ.